A selection of T cell receptor beta chains follows, all from one sample in a study of CXCR3-negative and CXCR3-positive naive CD8 T cells. Reprocessing the 5' RACE reads, TCRdb reports a single entry for every CDR3 protein and omits DNA. Its table records tens of thousands of distinct CDR3 sequences. Sequenced input: naive CXCR3- CD8+ T cells from blood. The receptors were sampled from a human donor in good health. Some clones in this sample may be carry-over from other donors' samples. Each CDR3 is given with its conserved first and last residue. Size tells how often a clone was seen (once, few, many) or the class of an expanded clone, and some rows leave it out.

cdr3_aa: CASSPKDRGNTGELFF
clone_size: -
v_call: TRBV13
j_call: TRBJ2-2

cdr3_aa: CASSPWDSTEAFF
clone_size: -
v_call: TRBV19
j_call: TRBJ1-1

cdr3_aa: CASGGWGLNTEAFF
clone_size: -
v_call: TRBV11-2
j_call: TRBJ1-1

cdr3_aa: CSVDGPDSYEQYF
clone_size: -
v_call: TRBV29-1
j_call: TRBJ2-7

cdr3_aa: CASSPYLSTGELFF
clone_size: -
v_call: TRBV14
j_call: TRBJ2-2

cdr3_aa: CASSVGGLGNEQFF
clone_size: -
v_call: TRBV9
j_call: TRBJ2-1

cdr3_aa: CAISAGGKDTGELFF
clone_size: -
v_call: TRBV10-3
j_call: TRBJ2-2

cdr3_aa: CASRPQGAGYNEQFF
clone_size: -
v_call: TRBV28
j_call: TRBJ2-1

cdr3_aa: CASSLLGLGETNYEQYF
clone_size: -
v_call: TRBV28
j_call: TRBJ2-7

cdr3_aa: CASSPTGAGYEQYF
clone_size: -
v_call: TRBV7-2
j_call: TRBJ2-7

cdr3_aa: CASRDSQVSYEQYF
clone_size: -
v_call: TRBV27
j_call: TRBJ2-7

cdr3_aa: CASSSTSLWGYEQYF
clone_size: -
v_call: TRBV6-6
j_call: TRBJ2-7

cdr3_aa: CASSYPSTDTQYF
clone_size: -
v_call: TRBV6-6
j_call: TRBJ2-3

cdr3_aa: CASGGGQPQHF
clone_size: -
v_call: TRBV9
j_call: TRBJ1-5

cdr3_aa: CASSESGVGTVTDTQYF
clone_size: -
v_call: TRBV10-1
j_call: TRBJ2-3

cdr3_aa: CASSRGYTEAFF
clone_size: -
v_call: TRBV19
j_call: TRBJ1-1

cdr3_aa: CASSPRDRDIAANTGELFF
clone_size: -
v_call: TRBV12-3/TRBV12-4
j_call: TRBJ2-2

cdr3_aa: CASSLIAGEGSQYF
clone_size: -
v_call: TRBV7-3
j_call: TRBJ2-4

cdr3_aa: CASSEAPATEAEQYF
clone_size: -
v_call: TRBV2
j_call: TRBJ2-7

cdr3_aa: CSVETVPGQGSTDTQYF
clone_size: -
v_call: TRBV29-1
j_call: TRBJ2-3

cdr3_aa: CSVEGPGLAGEYEQYF
clone_size: -
v_call: TRBV29-1
j_call: TRBJ2-7

cdr3_aa: CASTPTGTGELFF
clone_size: -
v_call: TRBV7-3
j_call: TRBJ2-2

cdr3_aa: CASSVAAASYEQYF
clone_size: -
v_call: TRBV9
j_call: TRBJ2-7

cdr3_aa: CASSNQGGTEAFF
clone_size: -
v_call: TRBV6-5
j_call: TRBJ1-1

cdr3_aa: CSVGTSGASNTGELFF
clone_size: -
v_call: TRBV29-1
j_call: TRBJ2-2

cdr3_aa: CASIPRTENTGELFF
clone_size: -
v_call: TRBV7-9
j_call: TRBJ2-2

cdr3_aa: CASSFSAGDGVGETQYF
clone_size: medium-sized
v_call: TRBV5-6
j_call: TRBJ2-5

cdr3_aa: CASSPTGNKNTGELFF
clone_size: -
v_call: TRBV28
j_call: TRBJ2-2

cdr3_aa: CASSARSFQETQYF
clone_size: -
v_call: TRBV28
j_call: TRBJ2-5

cdr3_aa: CASSFRSSGNTIYF
clone_size: -
v_call: TRBV12-3/TRBV12-4
j_call: TRBJ1-3

cdr3_aa: CASSLVGGASSYEQYF
clone_size: -
v_call: TRBV7-2
j_call: TRBJ2-7

cdr3_aa: CASSRQRATSYEQYF
clone_size: -
v_call: TRBV7-9
j_call: TRBJ2-7

cdr3_aa: CSARGPGGTMNTEAFF
clone_size: -
v_call: TRBV20-1
j_call: TRBJ1-1

cdr3_aa: CSVGTFSGDMNTEAFF
clone_size: -
v_call: TRBV29-1
j_call: TRBJ1-1

cdr3_aa: CASSEYFREGGYEQYF
clone_size: -
v_call: TRBV25-1
j_call: TRBJ2-7

cdr3_aa: CSARDWGNTIYF
clone_size: -
v_call: TRBV20-1
j_call: TRBJ1-3

cdr3_aa: CASSRSPLDLGISEQYF
clone_size: -
v_call: TRBV5-1
j_call: TRBJ2-7

cdr3_aa: CASSQGVLLHSTYEQYF
clone_size: -
v_call: TRBV14
j_call: TRBJ2-7

cdr3_aa: CASSYSPSGQETQYF
clone_size: -
v_call: TRBV6-5
j_call: TRBJ2-5

cdr3_aa: CSARDQRAGLYQPQHF
clone_size: -
v_call: TRBV20-1
j_call: TRBJ1-5

cdr3_aa: CASSDDRADTGELFF
clone_size: -
v_call: TRBV12-3/TRBV12-4
j_call: TRBJ2-2

cdr3_aa: CSVEQRPYEQYF
clone_size: medium-sized
v_call: TRBV29-1
j_call: TRBJ2-7

cdr3_aa: CASSRSWTSGNNEQFF
clone_size: -
v_call: TRBV27
j_call: TRBJ2-1

cdr3_aa: CSARDRVSGTDTQYF
clone_size: -
v_call: TRBV20-1
j_call: TRBJ2-3

cdr3_aa: CASSPGTSSYEQYF
clone_size: -
v_call: TRBV6-2/TRBV6-3
j_call: TRBJ2-7

cdr3_aa: CASISGDSGLAGVEQYF
clone_size: -
v_call: TRBV6-2/TRBV6-3
j_call: TRBJ2-7

cdr3_aa: CSVEAPGTGELFF
clone_size: -
v_call: TRBV29-1
j_call: TRBJ2-2

cdr3_aa: CASSLGWASGLPATGELFF
clone_size: -
v_call: TRBV5-1
j_call: TRBJ2-2

cdr3_aa: CASSFAGTEYEQYF
clone_size: -
v_call: TRBV12-3/TRBV12-4
j_call: TRBJ2-7

cdr3_aa: CASSLHASPIYEQYF
clone_size: -
v_call: TRBV5-5
j_call: TRBJ2-7

cdr3_aa: CAISLGLASSDEQFF
clone_size: -
v_call: TRBV19
j_call: TRBJ2-1

cdr3_aa: CASSPVGRSGSGGDEQFF
clone_size: -
v_call: TRBV11-3
j_call: TRBJ2-1